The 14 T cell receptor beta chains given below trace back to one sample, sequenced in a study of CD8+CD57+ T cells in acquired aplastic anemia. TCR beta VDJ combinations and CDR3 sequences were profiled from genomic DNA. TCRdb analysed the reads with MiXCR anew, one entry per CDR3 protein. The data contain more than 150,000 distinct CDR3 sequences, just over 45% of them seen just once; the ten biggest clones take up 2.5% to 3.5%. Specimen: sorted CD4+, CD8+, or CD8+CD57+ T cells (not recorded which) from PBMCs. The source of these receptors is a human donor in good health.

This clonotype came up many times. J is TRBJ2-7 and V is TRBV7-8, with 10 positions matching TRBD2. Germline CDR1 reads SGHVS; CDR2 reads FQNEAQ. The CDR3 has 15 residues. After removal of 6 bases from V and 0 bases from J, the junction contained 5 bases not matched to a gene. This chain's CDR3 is CASRGTSVSSYEQYF. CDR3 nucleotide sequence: TGTGCCAGCAGGGGGACTAGCGTGAGCTCCTACGAGCAGTACTTC.

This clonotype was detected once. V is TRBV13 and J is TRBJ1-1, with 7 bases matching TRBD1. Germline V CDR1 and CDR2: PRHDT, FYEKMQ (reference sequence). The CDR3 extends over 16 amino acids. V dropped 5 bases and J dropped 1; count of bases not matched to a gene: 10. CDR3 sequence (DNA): TGTGCCAGCAGCAGAAGGGGGCGAACCAAGAACACTGAAGCTTTCTTT. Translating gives CASSRRGRTKNTEAFF.

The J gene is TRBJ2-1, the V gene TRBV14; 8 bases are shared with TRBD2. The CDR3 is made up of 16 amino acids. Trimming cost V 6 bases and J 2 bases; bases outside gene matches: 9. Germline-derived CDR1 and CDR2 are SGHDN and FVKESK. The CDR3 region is CASSLDAGGPYNEQFF. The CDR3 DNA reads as TGTGCCAGCAGTTTAGACGCGGGAGGACCCTACAATGAGCAGTTCTTC.

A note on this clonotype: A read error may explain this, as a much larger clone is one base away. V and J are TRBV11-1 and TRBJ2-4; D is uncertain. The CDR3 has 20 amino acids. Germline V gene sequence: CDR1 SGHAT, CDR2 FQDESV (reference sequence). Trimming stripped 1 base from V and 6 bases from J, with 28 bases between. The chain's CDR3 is CASSLGSVRWGGHSRNIQYF. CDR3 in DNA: TGTGCCAGCAGCTTAGGGAGCGTTAGGTGGGGTGGGCATTCCAGAAACATTCAGTACTTC.

CDR3 amino acids: CSVEGGQESYEQYF. The CDR3 DNA sequence: TGCAGCGTTGAGGGAGGGCAGGAATCCTACGAGCAGTACTTC. The V call is TRBV29-1, the J call TRBJ2-7; 7 bases agree with TRBD2. CDR1 is SQVTM, CDR2 ANQGSEA, per germline. This CDR3 is 14 amino acids long. Trimming took 3 bases from V and 1 from J; bases not matched to a gene: 6.

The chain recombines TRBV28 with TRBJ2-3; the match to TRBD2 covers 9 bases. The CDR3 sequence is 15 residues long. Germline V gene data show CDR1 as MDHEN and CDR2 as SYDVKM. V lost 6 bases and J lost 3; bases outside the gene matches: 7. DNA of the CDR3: TGTGCCAGCAGATTGACTAGCGGAAAAACAGATACGCAGTATTTT. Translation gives CASRLTSGKTDTQYF.

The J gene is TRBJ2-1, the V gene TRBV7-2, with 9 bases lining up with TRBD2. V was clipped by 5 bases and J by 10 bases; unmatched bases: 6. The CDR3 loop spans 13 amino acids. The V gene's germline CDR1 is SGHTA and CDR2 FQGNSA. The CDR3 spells CASSPRTSAEQFF. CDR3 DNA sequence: TGTGCCAGCAGCCCCCGGACTAGCGCGGAGCAGTTCTTC.

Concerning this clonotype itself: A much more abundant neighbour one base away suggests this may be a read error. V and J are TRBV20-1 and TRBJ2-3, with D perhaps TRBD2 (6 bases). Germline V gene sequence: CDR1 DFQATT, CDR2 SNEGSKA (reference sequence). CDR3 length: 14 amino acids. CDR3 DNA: TGCAGTGCTAGAGTAGGGACTCGCACAGATGCGCAGTATTTT. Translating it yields CSARVGTRTDAQYF.

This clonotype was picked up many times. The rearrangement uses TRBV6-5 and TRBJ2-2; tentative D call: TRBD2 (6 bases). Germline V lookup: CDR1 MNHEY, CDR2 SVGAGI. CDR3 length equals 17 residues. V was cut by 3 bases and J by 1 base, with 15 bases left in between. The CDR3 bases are TGTGCCAGCAGTTATCGTGGTATGGGACTGAACACCGGGGAGCTGTTTTTT. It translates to CASSYRGMGLNTGELFF.

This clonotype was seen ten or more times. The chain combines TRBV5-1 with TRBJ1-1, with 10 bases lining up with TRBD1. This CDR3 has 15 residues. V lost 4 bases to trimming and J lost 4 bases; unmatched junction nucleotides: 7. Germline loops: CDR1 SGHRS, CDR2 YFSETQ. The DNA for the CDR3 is TGCGCCAGCAGCCTGACCGGGACAGGGGTCACTGAAGCTTTCTTT. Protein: CASSLTGTGVTEAFF.

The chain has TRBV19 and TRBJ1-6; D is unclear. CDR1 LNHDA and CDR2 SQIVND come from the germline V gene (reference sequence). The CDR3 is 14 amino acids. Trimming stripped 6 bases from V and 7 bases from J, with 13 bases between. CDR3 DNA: TGTGCCAGTAGCGTTGGGAACGGAAATTCACCCCTCCACTTT. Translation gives CASSVGNGNSPLHF. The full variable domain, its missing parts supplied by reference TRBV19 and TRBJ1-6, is DGGITQSPKYLFRKEGQNVTLSCEQNLNHDAMYWYRQDPGQGLRLIYYSQIVNDFQKGDIAEGYSVSREKKESFPLTVTSAQKNPTAFYLCASSVGNGNSPLHFGNGTRLTVT.

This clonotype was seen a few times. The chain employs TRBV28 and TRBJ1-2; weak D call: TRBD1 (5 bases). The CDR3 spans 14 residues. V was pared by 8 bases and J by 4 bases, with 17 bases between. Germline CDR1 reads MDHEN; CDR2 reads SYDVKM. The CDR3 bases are TGTGCCAGCCGAAACCTGGGGGTGGGCTATGGCTACACCTTC. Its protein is CASRNLGVGYGYTF.

Here the CDR3 reads CASSGTGGLFEQYF. In DNA form, the CDR3 reads TGTGCCAGCAGCGGGACAGGGGGGCTCTTCGAGCAGTACTTC. The chain combines TRBV25-1 with TRBJ2-7; 11 bases map to TRBD1. V shed 6 bases, J shed 6 bases, and the junction held 7 bases outside the gene matches. The CDR3 runs to 14 residues. The germline V gene has CDR1 MGHDK and CDR2 SYGVNS.

CDR3 residues: CASSLQGEDEQYF. CDR3 coding DNA: TGTGCCAGCAGCTTACAGGGGGAGGACGAGCAGTACTTC. The chain employs TRBV7-3 and TRBJ2-7, with D perhaps TRBD1 (7 bases). CDR1 and CDR2 (germline): SGHTA, FQGTGA. The length of the CDR3 is 13 residues. V lost 2 bases to trimming and J lost 5 bases, with 10 bases between them.